The following is a TCR beta chain sequence with its context. Its antigen is currently unknown. This specimen comes from a study of monozygotic twins with inflammatory bowel disease. Study-wide results and caveats: The study found lower TCRbeta diversity (inverse Simpson) in IBD patients than in healthy co-twins. Between concordant and discordant twins, repertoire similarity failed to differ, a result that limited power may explain.

Each UMI harboured a 6-nucleotide sample barcode and was appended via template switching. Using the 5' RACE reads, TCRdb records one entry per CDR3 protein without DNA. This sample contains 300,000 to 450,000 distinct CDR3 sequences. This CDR3 is 15 amino acids long. The germline CDR1 and CDR2 sequences are MNHEY and SVGEGT. This chain joins TRBV6-2 or TRBV6-3 and TRBJ1-6; with no DNA, the TCRdb D assignment of TRBD1 cannot be verified. Sequencing used blood. This TCR derives from a human donor with ulcerative colitis or Crohn's disease, or a healthy co-twin of an affected twin (not recorded which). The CDR3 sequence is CASLKPGRDNSPLHF.